Listed here are 32 T cell receptor beta chains from one sample, sequenced in a study of blood T cell repertoires in COVID-19 (dated by TCRdb to the early 2020s). Library prep was done by the immunoSEQ multiplex PCR assay. Here the immuneACCESS table is served through TCRdb, limited to in-frame sequences with V and J called. Missing clones are a known gap in these copies; in checked studies unresolved V genes cover under half, and the rest lacks a known reason. The sample has tens of thousands of clones on record, about 89% of them singletons. The ten largest account for under 6% of the sample. Material: peripheral blood. These receptors came from a human donor in a cohort sampled during active COVID-19.

The V and J genes are TRBV5-6 and TRBJ1-1; D might be TRBD1 (5 bases). Germline-derived CDR1 and CDR2 are SGHDT and YYEEEE. The ends were cut back, 3 bases at V and 11 bases at J, with 17 bases in the middle. This CDR3 has 13 amino acids. The DNA for the CDR3 is TGTGCCAGCAGCTCGATGGACATGCCTGGGGCTTTCTTT. Translating it yields CASSSMDMPGAFF.

The gene calls are TRBV19 and TRBJ1-1; the D is unclear. V lost 4 bases and J 6 bases, leaving 21 bases between the germline ends. This CDR3 comprises 16 residues. Germline V gene data show CDR1 as LNHDA and CDR2 as SQIVND (reference sequence). The CDR3 DNA is TGTGCCAGTAGTACTCAGCGGGCCATTAAAGGTCCTGAAGCTTTCTTT. Translated: CASSTQRAIKGPEAFF.

The V and J genes are TRBV3-1 (or the pseudogene TRBV3-2) and TRBJ2-3, with 7 bases fitting TRBD2. The trim removed 4 bases at V and 1 base at J, leaving 5 bases unmatched. Germline-derived CDR1 and CDR2 are LGHDT and YNNKEL (reference sequence). CDR3 length equals 15 residues. The CDR3 coding sequence is TGTGCCAGCAGCCCGGGGGGACTGCGCACAGATACGCAGTATTTT. This codes for CASSPGGLRTDTQYF.

CDR3: CASSSFSTDTQYF. In nucleotides, the CDR3 is TGTGCCAGCAGCTCCTTTAGCACAGATACGCAGTATTTT. J is TRBJ2-3 and V is TRBV5-6; D uncertain. This CDR3 region has 13 residues. CDR1 is SGHDT and CDR2 is YYEEEE in the germline V gene. V shed 3 bases and J shed 0 bases, with 5 bases lying between them.

The chain links TRBV11-2 to TRBJ2-3, with D perhaps matching TRBD1 (5 bases). Trimming cost V 2 bases and J 3 bases, with 12 bases left between them. Germline V gives CDR1 SGHAT, CDR2 FQNNGV. The CDR3 has 15 residues. The CDR3: CASSLQGFPTDTQYF. CDR3 DNA: TGTGCCAGCAGCTTACAGGGCTTTCCGACAGATACGCAGTATTTT.

The chain links TRBV3-1 (or the pseudogene TRBV3-2) to TRBJ2-5, with 16 nucleotides matching TRBD2. Germline V lookup: CDR1 LGHDT, CDR2 YNNKEL (reference sequence). V lost 3 bases to trimming and J lost 13 bases; unmatched junction nucleotides: 2. The CDR3 is made up of 13 amino acids. CDR3 DNA sequence: TGTGCCAGCAGCCAGGGGACTAGCGGGAGGGGGTACTTC. Encoded protein: CASSQGTSGRGYF.

The chain has TRBV5-8 and TRBJ1-2; maybe TRBD1 (6 bases). The CDR3 runs to 15 residues. Germline V gene data show CDR1 as SGHTS and CDR2 as YDEGEE. Between the trimmed V and J ends, which lost 4 bases and 2 bases, there was a span of 15 bases. CDR3 DNA: TGTGCCAGCAGCCTGCGGACAGTGGCCAACTATGGCTACACCTTC. It yields the protein CASSLRTVANYGYTF. Complete variable domain (other parts from reference TRBV5-8 and TRBJ1-2): EAGVTQSPTHLIKTRGQQATLRCSPISGHTSVYWYQQALGLGLQFLLWYDEGEERNRGNFPPRFSGRQFPNYSSELNVNALELEDSALYLCASSLRTVANYGYTFGSGTRLTVV.

The CDR3 region has the DNA TGTGCCAGCTCCCTCGAACAGGCGAAGTCCTACAATGAGCAGTTCTTC. Translating it yields CASSLEQAKSYNEQFF. The chain employs TRBV18 and TRBJ2-1; D is perhaps TRBD1 (5 bases). The CDR3 length is 16 residues. Looked up from germline, CDR1 is KGHSH and CDR2 is LQKENI. Deletions cut 6 bases from V and 1 base from J, with 16 bases between.

Regarding this clone: At one end the junction does not follow the germline gene, possibly because of a read error. The rearrangement joins TRBV2 to TRBJ1-1, with TRBD1 matching over 7 bases. CDR1 is SNHLY and CDR2 is FYNNEI in the germline V gene. The CDR3 has 11 amino acids. CDR3 sequence: CAGRQGAEAFF. In nucleotides, the CDR3 is TGTGCCGGCAGACAGGGAGCTGAAGCTTTCTTT.

The DNA of the CDR3 is TGTGCCAGCAGCCTAGGGGGACAGGGGAAAGGGAACTACGAGCAGTACGTC. It translates to CASSLGGQGKGNYEQYV. The chain is built from TRBV11-2 and TRBJ2-7; the match to TRBD1 covers 10 bases. After removal of 5 bases from V and 3 bases from J, the junction contained 13 bases not matched to a gene. The CDR3 totals 17 residues. Germline-derived CDR1 and CDR2 are SGHAT and FQNNGV.

The chain employs TRBV21-1 and TRBJ1-3; TRBD1, the table's D call, lacks a check against the DNA. TRBV21-1 is assigned pseudogene status. The CDR3 totals 13 residues. The CDR3 nucleotides are TGTGCCAGTACAGGGATAGCGGGAAACACCATATATTTT. Its translation is CASTGIAGNTIYF.

The V gene is TRBV14, the J gene TRBJ1-1; maybe TRBD1 (5 bases). CDR1 is SGHDN, CDR2 FVKESK, per germline. This CDR3 is 15 amino acids long. Trimming cost V 5 bases and J 7 bases, with 20 bases left between them. CDR3 sequence (DNA): TGTGCCAGCAGCTCAGTCAGGGCTGGTCCTGTTGAAGCTTTCTTT. Translated, it gives CASSSVRAGPVEAFF.

The chain employs TRBV10-3 and TRBJ1-4; TRBD1 agrees at 7 bases. In germline, CDR1 is ENHRY, CDR2 SYGVKD. The CDR3 length is 14 residues. J was trimmed by 8 bases and V by 3 bases; bases with no gene match: 6. The CDR3 protein is CAISDFPQGEKLFF. CDR3 bases: TGTGCCATCAGTGATTTCCCACAGGGGGAAAAACTGTTTTTT.

The CDR3 DNA reads as TGTGCCAGCAGCTTCGGGGGGTACTCCTACGAGCAGTACGTC. Its protein product is CASSFGGYSYEQYV. J is TRBJ2-7 and V is TRBV7-2; 7 bases map to TRBD2. Germline V lookup: CDR1 SGHTA, CDR2 FQGNSA. J gave up 0 bases and V 3 bases, and 2 bases lay outside the gene matches. The CDR3 totals 14 residues.

The genes are TRBV24-1 and TRBJ1-2; TRBD1 agrees at 11 bases. The CDR3 runs 16 residues. V gave up 7 bases and J gave up 4 bases; unmatched junction bases: 10. CDR1 is KGHDR and CDR2 is SFDVKD in the germline V gene. The CDR3 reads CATSLGGDRGTYGYTF. The CDR3 DNA reads as TGTGCCACCAGCCTTGGGGGGGACAGGGGGACCTATGGCTACACCTTC.

As concerns this clone: Mismatch with germline at one junction end may stem from a read error. This sequence joins TRBV5-4 and TRBJ2-1, with D possibly matching TRBD1 (6 bases). The CDR3 totals 13 residues. Germline CDR1 is SGHNT and CDR2 is YYREEE (reference sequence). The CDR3 spells CASSLGRGEGHIF. Written as DNA, the CDR3 is TGTGCCAGCAGCTTGGGGCGTGGTGAGGGACATATCTTC.

V is TRBV18 and J is TRBJ2-3, with TRBD2 identical over 10 bases. CDR3 length: 16 amino acids. Germline V lookup: CDR1 KGHSH, CDR2 LQKENI. V shed 0 bases, J shed 3 bases, and the junction held 3 bases outside the gene matches. The CDR3 region has the DNA TGTGCCAGCTCACCACCGGCTAGCGGGAGAACAGATACGCAGTATTTT. Translation gives CASSPPASGRTDTQYF.

The genes are TRBV6-5 and TRBJ2-4; 7 bases line up with TRBD1. Germline-derived CDR1 and CDR2 are MNHEY and SVGAGI. The CDR3 is 15 residues long. V shed 8 bases, J shed 1 base, and the junction held 8 bases outside the gene matches. The CDR3 sequence: CASPLSQGAKNIQYF. CDR3 nucleotide sequence: TGTGCCAGCCCTCTCTCACAGGGGGCCAAAAACATTCAGTACTTC.

This clone was picked up a small number of times. V usage is TRBV4-2 and J usage is TRBJ1-6; no definite D call. This CDR3 has 14 amino acids. Germline CDR1 is LGHNA and CDR2 is YNFKEQ. Trimming left V 1 base short and J 10 bases short, with 11 bases between. CDR3 residues: CASSQVAAGSPLHF. In nucleotides, the CDR3 is TGTGCCAGCAGCCAAGTAGCAGCGGGATCACCCCTCCACTTT.

This clone was recorded a few times. This sequence joins TRBV5-6 and TRBJ1-2, with 9 bases matching TRBD1. The CDR3 runs to 15 residues. V gave up 4 bases and J gave up 8 bases; unmatched junction bases: 12. Germline values: CDR1 SGHDT, CDR2 YYEEEE. In DNA form, the CDR3 reads TGTGCCAGCAGCCGCCCGGGACAGGGACCGTGGGGCTACACCTTC. This gives the protein CASSRPGQGPWGYTF.

The chain uses TRBV12-3 or TRBV12-4 and TRBJ1-5; tentative D call: TRBD1 (6 bases). The V and J ends lost 5 bases and 7 bases respectively, with 12 bases between them. The CDR3 runs 13 residues. The CDR3 here is CASSTQGAQPQHF. The CDR3 DNA sequence: TGTGCCAGCAGTACACAGGGAGCCCAGCCCCAGCATTTT.

The genes are TRBV19 and TRBJ1-1, with D perhaps TRBD1 (6 bases). Germline assignment: CDR1 LNHDA and CDR2 SQIVND (reference sequence). The CDR3 has 14 residues. Trimming left V 6 bases short and J 0 bases short, with 11 bases between. The CDR3 loop reads CASSDGTLNTEAFF. The CDR3 nucleotides are TGTGCCAGTAGCGACGGGACATTGAACACTGAAGCTTTCTTT.

This sequence joins TRBV14 and TRBJ2-5; a possible D gene is TRBD2 (5 bases). The V gene lost 1 base and the J gene lost 4 bases, with 7 bases spanning the gap. This CDR3 is 13 amino acids long. CDR1 is SGHDN, CDR2 FVKESK, per germline. This CDR3 is CASSQVRGETQYF. As DNA, the CDR3 is TGTGCCAGCAGCCAAGTTCGGGGAGAGACCCAGTACTTC. The whole variable domain, remainder taken from reference TRBV14 and TRBJ2-5, is EAGVTQFPSHSVIEKGQTVTLRCDPISGHDNLYWYRRVMGKEIKFLLHFVKESKQDESGMPNNRFLAERTGGTYSTLKVQPAELEDSGVYFCASSQVRGETQYFGPGTRLLVL.

The rearrangement links TRBV7-2 to TRBJ2-1; D might be TRBD2 (7 bases). V shed 2 bases and J shed 7 bases, with 18 bases lying between them. The CDR3 runs to 16 residues. Germline-derived CDR1 and CDR2 are SGHTA and FQGNSA. The CDR3 DNA sequence: TGTGCCAGCAGCTTAAAAGGGGGGGCGGTGGGGAATGAGCAGTTCTTC. This sequence encodes CASSLKGGAVGNEQFF.

The CDR3 DNA sequence: TGTGCCAGCAGCTGGGCGCCCACAGGGAATAACTATGGCTACACCTTC. Its protein is CASSWAPTGNNYGYTF. This rearrangement joins TRBV5-5 to TRBJ1-2; maybe TRBD1 (6 bases). This CDR3 spans 16 amino acids. CDR1 is SGHKS and CDR2 is YYEKEE in the germline V gene (reference sequence). V was cut by 3 bases and J by 1 base, with 16 bases left in between. The variable domain in full, with the rest retrieved from reference TRBV5-5 and TRBJ1-2, is DAGVTQSPTHLIKTRGQQVTLRCSPISGHKSVSWYQQVLGQGPQFIFQYYEKEERGRGNFPDRFSARQFPNYSSELNVNALLLGDSALYLCASSWAPTGNNYGYTFGSGTRLTVV.

The chain employs TRBV2 and TRBJ1-1, with D uncertain. Germline assignment: CDR1 SNHLY and CDR2 FYNNEI. The CDR3 covers 11 residues. V was pared by 6 bases and J by 2 bases, with 4 bases between. CDR3 loop: CASSHNTEAFF. The CDR3 coding sequence is TGTGCCAGCAGCCATAACACTGAAGCTTTCTTT.

The rearrangement uses TRBV7-8 and TRBJ2-1; a possible D gene is TRBD1 (5 bases). V was shortened by 1 base and J by 7 bases, with 11 bases between the two germline ends. CDR3 length: 14 amino acids. Germline V gene sequence: CDR1 SGHVS, CDR2 FQNEAQ. The CDR3 bases are TGTGCCAGCAGCTTAGGTCTCCAGGGAAATGAGCAGTTCTTC. Its protein is CASSLGLQGNEQFF.

This sequence joins TRBV2 and TRBJ1-1; weak D call: TRBD1 (5 bases). Germline loops: CDR1 SNHLY, CDR2 FYNNEI. The CDR3 length is 13 residues. V shed 8 bases and J shed 2 bases, with 12 bases lying between them. This CDR3 reads CASWGVRNTEAFF. CDR3 in DNA: TGTGCCAGCTGGGGGGTAAGAAACACTGAAGCTTTCTTT.

V is TRBV7-3 and J is TRBJ2-3; TRBD2 aligns across 7 bases. The CDR3 has 16 amino acids. Germline V CDR1 and CDR2: SGHTA, FQGTGA. The V gene end was trimmed by 4 bases and the J gene end by 1 base; junction bases not matched to a gene: 8. CDR3 residues: CASSSQSGIGTDTQYF. CDR3 nucleotides: TGTGCCAGCAGCTCCCAAAGCGGGATTGGCACAGATACGCAGTATTTT.

CDR3 residues: CASSLYSSYEQYV. CDR3 nucleotides: TGTGCCAGCAGCTTATACAGCTCCTACGAGCAGTACGTC. V is TRBV11-3 and J is TRBJ2-7; D uncertain. The CDR3 runs 13 residues. V was trimmed by 2 bases and J by 0 bases, leaving 5 bases between them. Looked up from germline, CDR1 is SGHNT and CDR2 is YENEEA.

This clone has a single count. This sequence joins TRBV5-4 and TRBJ1-4; tentatively, D is TRBD1 (5 bases). Germline-derived CDR1 and CDR2 are SGHNT and YYREEE (reference sequence). This CDR3 is 12 amino acids long. Trimming removed 0 bases from V and 9 bases from J, with 6 bases in between. CDR3 region: CASSLGGQKLFF. DNA for the CDR3: TGTGCCAGCAGCTTGGGGGGCCAAAAACTGTTTTTT. The full variable domain, rest sourced from reference TRBV5-4 and TRBJ1-4, is ETGVTQSPTHLIKTRGQQVTLRCSSQSGHNTVSWYQQALGQGPQFIFQYYREEENGRGNFPPRFSGLQFPNYSSELNVNALELDDSALYLCASSLGGQKLFFGSGTQLSVL.

J is TRBJ2-1 and V is TRBV7-9; 12 nucleotides agree with TRBD2. Germline values: CDR1 SEHNR, CDR2 FQNEAQ (reference sequence). CDR3 length: 16 amino acids. J was trimmed by 2 bases and V by 5 bases; bases with no gene match: 4. The DNA of the CDR3 is TGTGCCAGCAGCACGACTAGCGGGAGAACCTACAATGAGCAGTTCTTC. This codes for CASSTTSGRTYNEQFF.